Shown below are 22 T cell receptor beta chains from a single sample sequenced in a study of blood T cell repertoires in COVID-19. This table comes from immunoSEQ multiplex PCR, and its TCRdb copy is limited to in-frame clones, with some not included. The sample has approximately 350,000 clones, 85% to 90% seen once. The sequencing input was PBMCs or T cells enriched from blood (not recorded which). These receptors all come from a young man who had recovered from COVID-19.

CDR3 protein: CASSYGRATGELFF. DNA of the CDR3: TGTGCCAGCAGTTATGGGCGAGCAACCGGGGAGCTGTTTTTT. The chain couples TRBV7-2 to TRBJ2-2; D is ambiguous. The CDR3 sequence is 14 residues long. Germline V lookup: CDR1 SGHTA, CDR2 FQGNSA. V lost 6 bases, J lost 5 bases, and 13 bases lay in between.

V gene TRBV28 combines with J gene TRBJ2-2; no firm D call. The germline gives CDR1 MDHEN, CDR2 SYDVKM. The CDR3 covers 17 residues. Trimming removed 3 bases from V and 5 bases from J, with 19 bases in between. Here the CDR3 reads CASSFPPEARITGELFF. Written as DNA, the CDR3 is TGTGCCAGCAGTTTTCCCCCTGAGGCCAGAATTACCGGGGAGCTGTTTTTT.

The chain uses TRBV6-5 and TRBJ1-1, with D possibly TRBD1 on 5 matching bases. Germline V gives CDR1 MNHEY, CDR2 SVGAGI. The V and J ends lost 6 bases and 2 bases respectively, with 10 bases between them. This CDR3 region has 13 residues. DNA for the CDR3: TGTGCCAGCAGCTCCAGGGAAAACACTGAAGCTTTCTTT. Protein sequence: CASSSRENTEAFF.

V is TRBV25-1 and J is TRBJ2-1, with D perhaps TRBD2 (6 bases). Germline CDR1 is MGHDK and CDR2 is SYGVNS. The CDR3 contains 17 residues. Trimming left V 4 bases short and J 0 bases short, with 16 bases between. Here the CDR3 reads CASSGPGGASSYNEQFF. The CDR3 region has the DNA TGTGCCAGCAGTGGACCCGGGGGAGCTTCCTCCTACAATGAGCAGTTCTTC.

V gene TRBV27 combines with J gene TRBJ1-2; D might be TRBD1 (6 bases). V lost 6 bases and J lost 4, with 18 bases in between. CDR3 length: 15 amino acids. CDR1 is MNHEY, CDR2 SMNVEV, per germline (reference sequence). In DNA, the CDR3 is TGTGCCAGCAGATCCCCCCTAGGGGGAAGCTATGGCTACACCTTC. Its translation is CASRSPLGGSYGYTF.

The CDR3 nucleotides are TGTGCCAGCTCACCAAATCAGGGGAACACTGAAGCTTTCTTT. It yields the protein CASSPNQGNTEAFF. V gene TRBV18 combines with J gene TRBJ1-1, with D maybe TRBD1 (5 bases). CDR1 is KGHSH and CDR2 is LQKENI in the germline V gene. The CDR3 sequence is 14 residues long. The V end was cut by 2 bases, the J end by 1 base, with 8 bases between.

This CDR3 is CASSKPRGQGLGEQYF. The CDR3 nucleotides read TGTGCCAGTAGTAAACCCCGTGGGCAGGGCTTGGGCGAGCAGTACTTC. The chain employs TRBV19 and TRBJ2-7, with D perhaps TRBD1 (5 bases). Germline loops: CDR1 LNHDA, CDR2 SQIVND (reference sequence). V lost 4 bases to trimming and J lost 6 bases, with 22 bases between them. The CDR3 consists of 16 residues.

This clone was seen just once. The chain is built from TRBV15 and TRBJ1-2; a possible D gene is TRBD1 (6 bases). Germline V gene lookup returns CDR1 LNHNV and CDR2 YYDKDF (reference sequence). V was shortened by 0 bases and J by 8 bases, with 16 bases between the two germline ends. The CDR3 consists of 15 residues. The CDR3 protein is CATSRDLGQGKGYTF. The CDR3 coding sequence is TGTGCCACCAGCAGAGATCTCGGTCAGGGGAAAGGCTACACCTTC.

This chain uses TRBV19 with TRBJ1-6; D is undetermined. CDR3 length: 15 amino acids. The V and J ends lost 6 bases and 7 bases respectively, with 16 bases between them. Per germline, CDR1 LNHDA and CDR2 SQIVND (reference sequence). In DNA form, the CDR3 reads TGTGCCAGTAGGCGGGTTGAGGAGCCAAATTCACCCCTCCACTTT. This gives the protein CASRRVEEPNSPLHF.

V gene TRBV6-5 combines with J gene TRBJ2-7, with D possibly TRBD1 on 6 matching bases. This CDR3 has 14 amino acids. The V end lost 6 bases, the J end lost 2 bases, and 14 bases lay between the germline ends. Germline CDR1 reads MNHEY; CDR2 reads SVGAGI. The CDR3: CASRPIQGTYEQYF. In nucleotides, the CDR3 is TGTGCCAGCAGACCGATACAGGGCACCTACGAGCAGTACTTC.

The V gene is TRBV6-5, the J gene TRBJ2-5, with D possibly being TRBD2 (6 bases). The V end lost 4 bases, the J end lost 5 bases, and 17 bases lay between the germline ends. Germline V gene sequence: CDR1 MNHEY, CDR2 SVGAGI. The CDR3 loop spans 15 amino acids. For the CDR3, the DNA is TGTGCCAGCAGTTGGGGGTTGGGCGGAGGGGAGACCCAGTACTTC. Encoded protein: CASSWGLGGGETQYF.

V and J are TRBV19 and TRBJ2-1; 9 nucleotides match TRBD1. Germline CDR1 is LNHDA and CDR2 is SQIVND (reference sequence). The V gene end was trimmed by 6 bases and the J gene end by 4 bases; junction bases not matched to a gene: 4. The length of the CDR3 is 14 residues. Written as DNA, the CDR3 is TGTGCCAGTAGGAGGGACAGGGTTTACAATGAGCAGTTCTTC. This codes for CASRRDRVYNEQFF.

V usage is TRBV27 and J usage is TRBJ1-2, with D unresolved. Trimming took off 3 bases at V and 2 bases at J, with 13 bases between the two ends. The CDR3 is 15 amino acids. Germline CDR1 is MNHEY and CDR2 is SMNVEV (reference sequence). The DNA for the CDR3 is TGTGCCAGCAGTTTTACTTCGAGGCCGAACTATGGCTACACCTTC. As protein: CASSFTSRPNYGYTF.

The rearrangement joins TRBV6-2 or TRBV6-3 to TRBJ1-1; TRBD1 might be the D (6 bases). The V end lost 2 bases, the J end lost 0 bases, and 16 bases lay between the germline ends. Germline V gene lookup returns CDR1 MNHEY and CDR2 SVGEGT. This CDR3 is built from 17 residues. The CDR3 region has the DNA TGTGCCAGCAGTTACCCGACAGGTCGTGGGGTGAACACTGAAGCTTTCTTT. This gives the protein CASSYPTGRGVNTEAFF.

V is TRBV11-1 and J is TRBJ2-7, with D tentatively TRBD2 (6 bases). The CDR3 consists of 13 residues. Trimming shortened V by 3 bases and J by 6 bases, and 12 bases separated the two germline ends. CDR1 is SGHAT and CDR2 is FQDESV in the germline V gene (reference sequence). This CDR3 reads CASSFRDSLEQYF. The CDR3 region has the DNA TGTGCCAGCAGCTTTCGGGACTCCCTCGAGCAGTACTTC.

The V and J genes are TRBV7-8 and TRBJ2-5; 9 bases are a match to TRBD1. The CDR3 is 16 residues long. Germline loops: CDR1 SGHVS, CDR2 FQNEAQ. Trimming removed 4 bases from V and 5 bases from J; junction bases left unmatched: 11. CDR3 DNA sequence: TGTGCCAGCAGCTCCTACCGGGACAGGGTCCGGGAGACCCAGTACTTC. Protein sequence: CASSSYRDRVRETQYF.

The chain links TRBV18 to TRBJ2-1; TRBD2 aligns across 14 bases. J gave up 4 bases and V 2 bases, and 10 bases lay outside the gene matches. The CDR3 totals 19 residues. Per the germline V gene, CDR1 is KGHSH and CDR2 is LQKENI. For the CDR3, the DNA is TGTGCCAGCTCACCATTGGGACTAGCGGGGGTCGGGAGGTACAATGAGCAGTTCTTC. It translates to CASSPLGLAGVGRYNEQFF.

The chain employs TRBV9 and TRBJ2-2, with TRBD1 matching over 9 bases. V gave up 4 bases and J gave up 7 bases; unmatched junction bases: 8. The germline V gene encodes CDR1 SGDLS and CDR2 YYNGEE. The CDR3 covers 15 residues. The CDR3 loop is CASSLRDRADGELFF. The CDR3, as DNA: TGTGCCAGCAGCCTGAGGGACAGGGCTGACGGGGAGCTGTTTTTT.

The chain uses TRBV29-1 and TRBJ1-2, with D unclear. Germline V CDR1 and CDR2: SQVTM, ANQGSEA. The length of the CDR3 is 15 residues. The V and J ends lost 1 base and 5 bases respectively, with 17 bases between them. The CDR3 is CSVEGLGQRPYGYTF. DNA for the CDR3: TGCAGCGTTGAAGGTTTGGGTCAGCGACCGTATGGCTACACCTTC.

This clone is a singleton in its sample. V usage is TRBV13 and J usage is TRBJ1-2; TRBD1 matches at 7 bases. The germline gives CDR1 PRHDT, CDR2 FYEKMQ (reference sequence). CDR3 length: 15 amino acids. The V and J ends lost 2 bases and 5 bases, in that order; junction bases with no gene match: 8. In DNA form, the CDR3 reads TGTGCCAGCAGCTTAATTTTAGGGGGCTCATATGGCTACACCTTC. Translating gives CASSLILGGSYGYTF.

The V gene is TRBV9, the J gene TRBJ1-5, with D perhaps TRBD1 (6 bases). The germline CDR1 and CDR2 sequences are SGDLS and YYNGEE. This CDR3 spans 15 amino acids. Between the trimmed V and J ends, which lost 0 bases and 3 bases, there was a span of 10 bases. Here the CDR3 DNA reads TGTGCCAGCAGCGTAGACCCAGGGGTCAATCAGCCCCAGCATTTT. Amino acid sequence: CASSVDPGVNQPQHF.

V usage is TRBV9 and J usage is TRBJ1-1; 7 bases agree with TRBD1. Germline V lookup: CDR1 SGDLS, CDR2 YYNGEE. The CDR3 has 14 residues. V was pared by 0 bases and J by 4 bases, with 3 bases of the junction left unmatched. CDR3 protein: CASSVDAGGTEAFF. The CDR3 coding sequence is TGTGCCAGCAGCGTAGACGCAGGGGGCACTGAAGCTTTCTTT.